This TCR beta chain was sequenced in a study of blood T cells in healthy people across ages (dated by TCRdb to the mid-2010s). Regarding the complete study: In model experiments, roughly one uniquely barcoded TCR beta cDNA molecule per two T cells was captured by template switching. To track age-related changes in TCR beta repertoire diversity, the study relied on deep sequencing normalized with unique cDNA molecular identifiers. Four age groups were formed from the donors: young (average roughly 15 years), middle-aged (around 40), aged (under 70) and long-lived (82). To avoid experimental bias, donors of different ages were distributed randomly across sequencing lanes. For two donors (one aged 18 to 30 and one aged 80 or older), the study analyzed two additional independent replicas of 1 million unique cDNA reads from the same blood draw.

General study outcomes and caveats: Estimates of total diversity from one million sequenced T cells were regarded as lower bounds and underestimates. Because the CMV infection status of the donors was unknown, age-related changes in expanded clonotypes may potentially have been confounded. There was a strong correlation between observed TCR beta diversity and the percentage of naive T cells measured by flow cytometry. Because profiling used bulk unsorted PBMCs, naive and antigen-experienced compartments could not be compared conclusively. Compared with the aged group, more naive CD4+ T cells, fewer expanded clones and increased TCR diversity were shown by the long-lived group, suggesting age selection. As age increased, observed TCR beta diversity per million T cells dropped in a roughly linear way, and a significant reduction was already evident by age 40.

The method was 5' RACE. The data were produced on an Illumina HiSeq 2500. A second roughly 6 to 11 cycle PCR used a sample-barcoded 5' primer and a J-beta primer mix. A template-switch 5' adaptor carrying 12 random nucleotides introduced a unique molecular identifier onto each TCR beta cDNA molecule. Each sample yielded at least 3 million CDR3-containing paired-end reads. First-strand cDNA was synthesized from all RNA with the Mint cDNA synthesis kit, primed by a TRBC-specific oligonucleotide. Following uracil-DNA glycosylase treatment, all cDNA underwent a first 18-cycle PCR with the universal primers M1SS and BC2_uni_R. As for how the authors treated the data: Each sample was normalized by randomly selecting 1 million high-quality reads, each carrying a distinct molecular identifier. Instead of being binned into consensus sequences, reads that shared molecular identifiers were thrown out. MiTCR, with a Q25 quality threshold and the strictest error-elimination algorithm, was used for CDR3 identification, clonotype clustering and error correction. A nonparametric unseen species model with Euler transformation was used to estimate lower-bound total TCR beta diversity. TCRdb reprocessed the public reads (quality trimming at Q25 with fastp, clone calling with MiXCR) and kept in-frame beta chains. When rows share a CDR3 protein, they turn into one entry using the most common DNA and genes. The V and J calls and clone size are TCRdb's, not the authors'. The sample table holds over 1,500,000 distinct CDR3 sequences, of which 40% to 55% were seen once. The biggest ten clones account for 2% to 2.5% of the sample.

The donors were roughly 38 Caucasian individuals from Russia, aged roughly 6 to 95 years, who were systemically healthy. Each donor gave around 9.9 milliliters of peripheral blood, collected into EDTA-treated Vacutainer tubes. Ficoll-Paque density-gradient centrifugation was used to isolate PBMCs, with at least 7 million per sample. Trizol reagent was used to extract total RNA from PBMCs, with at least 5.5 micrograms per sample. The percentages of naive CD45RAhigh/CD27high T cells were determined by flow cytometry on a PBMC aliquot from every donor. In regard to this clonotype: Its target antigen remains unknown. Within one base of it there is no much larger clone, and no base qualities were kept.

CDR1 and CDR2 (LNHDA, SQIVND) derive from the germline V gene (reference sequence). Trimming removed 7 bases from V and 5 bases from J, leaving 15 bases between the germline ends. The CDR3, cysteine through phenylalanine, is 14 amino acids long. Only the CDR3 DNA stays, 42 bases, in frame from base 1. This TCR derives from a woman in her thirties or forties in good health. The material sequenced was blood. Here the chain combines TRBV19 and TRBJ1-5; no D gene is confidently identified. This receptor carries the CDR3 CASTASRADQPQHF. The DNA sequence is TGTGCCAGTACGGCGTCAAGGGCAGATCAGCCCCAGCATTTT.